The 30 T cell receptor beta chains listed next were all sequenced from one sample in a study of tumour-infiltrating T cells in Burkitt lymphoma (TCRdb year 2020). The library was built by means of the immunoSEQ multiplex PCR assay. Held by TCRdb, this immuneACCESS table contains in-frame sequences only and omits some clones. Under half of the omission traces to an unresolved V gene where checked; the cause of the rest is unknown. In this sample the table shows roughly 1,600 clones, 17% of which occur a single time. The top ten constitute around an eighth of the sample. The sequenced material came from tumor tissue. The receptors were sampled from a human donor with Burkitt lymphoma.

In the case of this clone: One junction end does not reproduce the germline sequence, and a read error may be involved. The chain has TRBV2 and TRBJ2-2; a possible D gene is TRBD2 (7 bases). Germline V CDR1 and CDR2: SNHLY, FYNNEI. The CDR3 extends over 16 amino acids. DNA of the CDR3: TGTGTCAGCAGTGACCCTCGGAGGGGGGGGGTCGGGGAGCTGTTTTTT. Protein: CVSSDPRRGGVGELFF.

Within the sample, this clone is large. This chain links TRBV7-2 with TRBJ2-5, with 7 bases that match TRBD2. The CDR3 consists of 16 residues. V trimming: 1 base; J trimming: 4 bases; junction bases outside the gene matches: 9. Germline CDR1 is SGHTA and CDR2 is FQGNSA. CDR3 nucleotide sequence: TGTGCCAGCAGCTTAGGTGGAGCGGGGAGGGCAGAGACCCAGTACTTC. This gives the protein CASSLGGAGRAETQYF.

The chain has TRBV6-5 and TRBJ1-2; D is undetermined. V was cut by 5 bases and J by 3 bases, with 16 bases left in between. The CDR3 covers 15 residues. Looked up from germline, CDR1 is MNHEY and CDR2 is SVGAGI. CDR3 DNA sequence: TGTGCCAGCAGTCCCCGTGAGGGATGGGACTATGGCTACACCTTC. Translated, it gives CASSPREGWDYGYTF.

V and J are TRBV28 and TRBJ2-5; 9 bases agree with TRBD1. The CDR3 has 15 amino acids. Looked up from germline, CDR1 is MDHEN and CDR2 is SYDVKM. V was pared by 3 bases and J by 3 bases, with 5 bases of the junction left unmatched. The CDR3 loop reads CASSFLGQGKETQYF. The CDR3 DNA reads as TGTGCCAGCAGTTTTCTCGGACAGGGGAAAGAGACCCAGTACTTC.

The V gene is TRBV11-2, the J gene TRBJ1-2, with no clear D. V dropped 1 base and J dropped 3 bases, with 9 bases sitting between them. There are 14 residues in the CDR3. The germline gives CDR1 SGHAT, CDR2 FQNNGV. In DNA form, the CDR3 reads TGTGCCAGCAGCTTAGTAAACGGGCACTATGGCTACACCTTC. This encodes CASSLVNGHYGYTF.

This clone has just a few counts. The CDR3 bases are TGTGCCAGCAGCTCGGACAGCTACACCGGGGAGCTGTTTTTT. Its translation is CASSSDSYTGELFF. The rearrangement links TRBV7-3 to TRBJ2-2, with D maybe TRBD1 (6 bases). CDR3 size: 14 residues. V was shortened by 4 bases and J by 3 bases, with 9 bases between the two germline ends. Germline values: CDR1 SGHTA, CDR2 FQGTGA.

This chain connects TRBV15 to TRBJ1-5; TRBD1 is a possible D gene (5 bases). The CDR3 is 14 amino acids. The germline gives CDR1 LNHNV, CDR2 YYDKDF (reference sequence). Deletions cut 1 base from V and 8 bases from J, with 12 bases between. Written as DNA, the CDR3 is TGTGCCACCAGCAGAGGGCCGGGGGGAGAGCCCCAGCATTTT. Translated, it gives CATSRGPGGEPQHF.

J is TRBJ2-3 and V is TRBV19; the match to TRBD2 covers 9 bases. The CDR3 is made up of 14 amino acids. J gave up 5 bases and V 5 bases, and 5 bases lay outside the gene matches. Germline V gene sequence: CDR1 LNHDA, CDR2 SQIVND (reference sequence). This CDR3 reads CASSGVAGVDTQYF. In DNA form, the CDR3 reads TGTGCCAGTAGTGGAGTAGCGGGAGTAGATACGCAGTATTTT.

Only a few counts were recorded for this clone. The chain recombines TRBV19 with TRBJ1-5; unclear D gene. The V gene's germline CDR1 is LNHDA and CDR2 SQIVND (reference sequence). V gave up 10 bases and J gave up 2 bases, with 18 bases separating them. CDR3 size: 15 residues. CDR3 sequence reads: CAIGLTFRGNQPQHF. As DNA, the CDR3 is TGTGCCATCGGACTGACCTTCCGGGGCAATCAGCCCCAGCATTTT.

This chain joins TRBV27 and TRBJ1-2; D is unresolved. The CDR3 contains 14 residues. The germline V gene has CDR1 MNHEY and CDR2 SMNVEV (reference sequence). Trimming took off 3 bases at V and 3 bases at J, with 11 bases between the two ends. CDR3 DNA sequence: TGTGCCAGCAGTTTCGATTCCCCCCACTATGGCTACACCTTC. It translates to CASSFDSPHYGYTF.

This clone was observed a few times. The chain is built from TRBV7-9 and TRBJ2-4, with a weak D call TRBD1 (6 bases). Germline V gives CDR1 SEHNR, CDR2 FQNEAQ (reference sequence). The germline V and J ends were trimmed by 2 bases and 7 bases, with 12 bases remaining between them. This CDR3 is built from 14 residues. The CDR3 is CASSLIPQGNIQYF. The DNA of the CDR3 is TGTGCCAGCAGCTTAATACCTCAGGGGAACATTCAGTACTTC.

This clone is deemed large. This chain links TRBV25-1 with TRBJ1-2; D is undetermined. In germline, CDR1 is MGHDK, CDR2 SYGVNS. This CDR3 contains 13 residues. V lost 2 bases to trimming and J lost 7 bases, with 11 bases between them. The CDR3 reads CASSEGLYAGYTF. CDR3 sequence (DNA): TGTGCCAGCAGTGAAGGGCTGTATGCTGGCTACACCTTC.

The V and J genes are TRBV4-1 and TRBJ2-5, with TRBD1 identical over 8 bases. Germline CDR1 reads MGHRA; CDR2 reads YSYEKL. J was trimmed by 7 bases and V by 1 base; bases with no gene match: 11. This CDR3 is built from 16 residues. The DNA for the CDR3 is TGCGCCAGCAGCCAAGCCGACAGGGGCGGATTCGGGACCCAGTACTTC. Its translation is CASSQADRGGFGTQYF.

This chain joins TRBV7-9 and TRBJ2-4; 8 bases fit TRBD2. In germline, CDR1 is SEHNR, CDR2 FQNEAQ (reference sequence). This CDR3 spans 14 amino acids. Unmatched junction bases numbered 3, after V lost 4 bases and J lost 4 bases. The CDR3 region has the DNA TGTGCCAGCAGCTCCACTAGCGGAAAAAACATTCAGTACTTC. Translated, it gives CASSSTSGKNIQYF.

The chain has TRBV30 and TRBJ1-2, with 10 bases identical to TRBD1. CDR3 length: 14 residues. J lost 8 bases, V lost 1 base, and 7 bases had no gene match. Germline V gene sequence: CDR1 GTSNPN, CDR2 SVGIG (reference sequence). CDR3 in DNA: TGTGCCTGGAGTGGGACAGGGGGATTCGGAGGCTACACCTTC. This encodes CAWSGTGGFGGYTF. Filled out from reference TRBV30 and TRBJ1-2, the complete variable domain reads SQTIHQWPATLVQPVGSPLSLECTVEGTSNPNLYWYRQAAGRGLQLLFYSVGIGQISSEVPQNLSASRPQDRQFILSSKKLLLSDSGFYLCAWSGTGGFGGYTFGSGTRLTVV.

The rearrangement links TRBV2 to TRBJ2-1; 7 bases align to TRBD2. This CDR3 is built from 16 residues. V trimming: 0 bases; J trimming: 5 bases; junction bases outside the gene matches: 7. CDR1 and CDR2 from the germline V gene are SNHLY and FYNNEI. The CDR3 nucleotides read TGTGCCAGCAGTGAAGCGCTTAGTCTAGCGGACAATGAGCAGTTCTTC. This encodes CASSEALSLADNEQFF. Supplemented by reference TRBV2 and TRBJ2-1, the full variable domain reads EPEVTQTPSHQVTQMGQEVILRCVPISNHLYFYWYRQILGQKVEFLVSFYNNEISEKSEIFDDQFSVERPDGSNFTLKIRSTKLEDSAMYFCASSEALSLADNEQFFGPGTRLTVL.

This clone was counted between two and nine times. The V and J genes are TRBV29-1 and TRBJ1-1; 7 bases are shared with TRBD1. The CDR3 totals 13 residues. From germline, CDR1 is SQVTM and CDR2 ANQGSEA. The ends lost 6 bases at V and 5 bases at J; junction bases unmatched: 9. The CDR3 sequence: CSVATGKRTEAFF. CDR3 DNA: TGCAGCGTGGCGACAGGGAAACGGACTGAAGCTTTCTTT. Full variable domain (remainder filled in from reference TRBV29-1 and TRBJ1-1): SAVISQKPSRDICQRGTSLTIQCQVDSQVTMMFWYRQQPGQSLTLIATANQGSEATYESGFVIDKFPISRPNLTFSTLTVSNMSPEDSSIYLCSVATGKRTEAFFGQGTRLTVV.

This clone showed up just a few times. V and J are TRBV9 and TRBJ2-7; possible D gene TRBD1, 6 bases. The CDR3 totals 16 residues. V was trimmed by 3 bases and J by 0 bases, leaving 16 bases between them. Germline V gives CDR1 SGDLS, CDR2 YYNGEE. CDR3 residues: CASSAPRGLSSYEQYF. CDR3 DNA sequence: TGTGCCAGCAGCGCTCCGAGGGGGTTGAGCTCCTACGAGCAGTACTTC.

This clone was picked up a small number of times. The chain links TRBV19 to TRBJ2-3; D is unclear. Germline CDR1 and CDR2: LNHDA and SQIVND (reference sequence). V lost 1 base, J lost 0 bases, and 11 bases lay in between. This CDR3 is 16 amino acids long. As DNA, the CDR3 is TGTGCCAGTAGTATAGGTTACGGCAGAAGCACAGATACGCAGTATTTT. This codes for CASSIGYGRSTDTQYF.

This clone turned up a few times. The J gene is TRBJ2-2, the V gene TRBV5-4, with a weak D call TRBD2 (6 bases). V lost 2 bases and J lost 5, with 7 bases in between. CDR1 and CDR2 from the germline V gene are SGHNT and YYREEE (reference sequence). This CDR3 has 13 amino acids. For the CDR3, the DNA is TGTGCCAGCAGCTTCCGGGGGACCGGGGAGCTGTTTTTT. Translation gives CASSFRGTGELFF.

The chain is built from TRBV18 and TRBJ2-5; D remains unclear. V gave up 2 bases and J gave up 0 bases, with 7 bases separating them. From germline, CDR1 is KGHSH and CDR2 LQKENI. The CDR3 loop spans 14 amino acids. The CDR3 DNA follows: TGTGCCAGCTCACCAAGGCAGGACCAAGAGACCCAGTACTTC. It is translated as CASSPRQDQETQYF.

The chain joins TRBV19 to TRBJ2-7; weak D call: TRBD1 (6 bases). Germline CDR1 is LNHDA and CDR2 is SQIVND (reference sequence). The CDR3 is made up of 15 amino acids. Trimming took 2 bases from V and 0 from J, leaving 11 bases between them. The CDR3 DNA reads as TGTGCCAGTAGTATAAATGGGGACACCTCCTACGAGCAGTACTTC. Translation: CASSINGDTSYEQYF. Together with reference TRBV19 and TRBJ2-7, the CDR3 gives the full variable domain: DGGITQSPKYLFRKEGQNVTLSCEQNLNHDAMYWYRQDPGQGLRLIYYSQIVNDFQKGDIAEGYSVSREKKESFPLTVTSAQKNPTAFYLCASSINGDTSYEQYFGPGTRLTVT.

The chain links TRBV27 to TRBJ1-5; 8 nucleotides agree with TRBD1. Looked up from germline, CDR1 is MNHEY and CDR2 is SMNVEV (reference sequence). The CDR3 runs to 15 residues. Trimming removed 5 bases from V and 4 bases from J; junction bases left unmatched: 7. The CDR3 sequence: CASSPRTGSNQPQHF. CDR3 nucleotide sequence: TGTGCCAGCAGTCCCCGGACAGGGTCAAATCAGCCCCAGCATTTT.

This clone occurred a few times. The rearrangement joins TRBV6-1 to TRBJ2-7; 9 bases match TRBD1. Germline V CDR1 and CDR2: MNHNS, SASEGT. Losses at the gene ends were 10 bases for V and 2 bases for J; bases not matched to a gene: 9. This CDR3 spans 14 amino acids. CDR3 bases: TGTGCCATAAAGTGGACAGGGGAGACCTACGAGCAGTACTTC. This gives the protein CAIKWTGETYEQYF.

The sample holds a few counts of this clone. V and J are TRBV7-3 and TRBJ1-2, with 9 positions matching TRBD1. This CDR3 is 17 amino acids long. The germline CDR1 and CDR2 sequences are SGHTA and FQGTGA. The V gene end was trimmed by 4 bases and the J gene end by 0 bases; junction bases not matched to a gene: 9. CDR3 sequence (DNA): TGTGCCAGCAGCTCATCCGGGACAGGGCCGGCTAACTATGGCTACACCTTC. It encodes CASSSSGTGPANYGYTF.

A few counts support this clone. The chain uses TRBV9 and TRBJ2-3; D might be TRBD2 (6 bases). V lost 2 bases, J lost 3 bases, and 19 bases lay in between. This CDR3 contains 17 residues. Germline V CDR1 and CDR2: SGDLS, YYNGEE. The CDR3 loop is CASSVGRSSVTTDTQYF. DNA of the CDR3: TGTGCCAGCAGCGTTGGCCGCTCTAGCGTAACTACAGATACGCAGTATTTT.

Only a few counts were recorded for this clone. This chain links TRBV5-1 with TRBJ1-5, with a weak D call TRBD1 (5 bases). Trimming stripped 0 bases from V and 11 bases from J, with 18 bases between. In germline, CDR1 is SGHRS, CDR2 YFSETQ. The CDR3 covers 15 residues. The CDR3 DNA follows: TGCGCCAGCAGCTTGGACGGGACCGACTTTGGGGCCCAGCATTTT. Translated: CASSLDGTDFGAQHF.

This chain links TRBV5-1 with TRBJ2-1, with 13 bases aligning to TRBD2. Losses at the gene ends were 0 bases for V and 4 bases for J; bases not matched to a gene: 13. The CDR3 loop spans 20 amino acids. Germline V gene lookup returns CDR1 SGHRS and CDR2 YFSETQ. DNA of the CDR3: TGCGCCAGCAGCTTGGCTCCGGGACTAGCGGGACCGGGTACATACAATGAGCAGTTCTTC. It yields the protein CASSLAPGLAGPGTYNEQFF.

The chain uses TRBV9 and TRBJ1-2; no firm D call. The CDR3 is made up of 14 amino acids. The V gene's germline CDR1 is SGDLS and CDR2 YYNGEE. V was pared by 0 bases and J by 8 bases, with 14 bases between. The CDR3: CASSVALAGSGYTF. CDR3 DNA: TGTGCCAGCAGCGTAGCTTTAGCAGGCAGCGGCTACACCTTC.

This clone has more than one count but fewer than ten. The chain employs TRBV9 and TRBJ2-2; D ambiguous. The CDR3 spans 15 residues. Germline CDR1 reads SGDLS; CDR2 reads YYNGEE. V was pared by 0 bases and J by 1 base, with 7 bases between. CDR3 amino acids: CASSVGNGNTGELFF. In DNA form, the CDR3 reads TGTGCCAGCAGCGTAGGGAACGGGAACACCGGGGAGCTGTTTTTT.